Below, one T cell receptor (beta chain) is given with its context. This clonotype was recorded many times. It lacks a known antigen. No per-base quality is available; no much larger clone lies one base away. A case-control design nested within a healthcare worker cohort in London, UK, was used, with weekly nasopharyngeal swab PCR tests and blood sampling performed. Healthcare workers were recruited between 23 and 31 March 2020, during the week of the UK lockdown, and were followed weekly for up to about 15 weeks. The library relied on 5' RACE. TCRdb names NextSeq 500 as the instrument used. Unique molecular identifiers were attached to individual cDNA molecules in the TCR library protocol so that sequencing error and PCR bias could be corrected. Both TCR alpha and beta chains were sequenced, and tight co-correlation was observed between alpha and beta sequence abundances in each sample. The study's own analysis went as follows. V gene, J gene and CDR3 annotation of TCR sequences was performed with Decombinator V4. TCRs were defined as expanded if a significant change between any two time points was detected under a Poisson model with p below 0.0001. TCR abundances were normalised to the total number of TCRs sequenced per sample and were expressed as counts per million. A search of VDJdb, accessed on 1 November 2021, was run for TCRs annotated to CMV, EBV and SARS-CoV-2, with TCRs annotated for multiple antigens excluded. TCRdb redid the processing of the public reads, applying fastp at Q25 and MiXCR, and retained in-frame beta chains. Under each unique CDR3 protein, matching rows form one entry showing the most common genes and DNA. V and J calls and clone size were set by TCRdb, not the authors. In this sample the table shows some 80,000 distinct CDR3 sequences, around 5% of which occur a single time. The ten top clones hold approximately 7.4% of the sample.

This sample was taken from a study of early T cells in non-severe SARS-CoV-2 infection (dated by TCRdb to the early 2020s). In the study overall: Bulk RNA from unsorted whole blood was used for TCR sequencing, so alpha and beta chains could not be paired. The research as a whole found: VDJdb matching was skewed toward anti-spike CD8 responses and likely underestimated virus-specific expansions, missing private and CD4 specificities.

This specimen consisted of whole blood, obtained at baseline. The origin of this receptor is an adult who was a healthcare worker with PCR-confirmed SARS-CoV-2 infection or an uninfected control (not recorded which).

The DNA sequence is as follows: TGCGCCAGCAGCCCTTCCTGGGACAGTCTGTACGGCTACACCTTC. This yields the protein CASSPSWDSLYGYTF. The chain is encoded by TRBV5-1 joined to TRBJ1-2; 7 bases in the middle match TRBD1. Trimming accounts for 4 bases at V and 8 bases at J, while the number of junction bases matched to no gene is 14. Measured from the cysteine to the phenylalanine, the CDR3 is 15 residues long. Only CDR3 DNA is held: 45 bases, read in frame from base 1. Reading the germline V gene gives CDR1 SGHRS and CDR2 YFSETQ.